This T cell receptor beta chain is from a study of cytomegalovirus exposure and HLA in healthy donors. Study-wide results and caveats: Several of the most significant clusters appeared linked to common viral pathogens, based on a later analysis.

CDR1 is SGHAT, CDR2 FQNNGV, per germline. This CDR3 has 12 amino acids. V lost 5 bases, J lost 0 bases, and 3 bases lay in between. This clone was observed a single time. As yet, its antigen is unknown. Other DNA sequences from this sample encode an identical CDR3 as well. The PCR contained 60 Vbeta and 13 Jbeta primers. Methods used by the authors: Approximately 72 million unique TCR beta chains, 9.5 million to 11 million of them shared, were counted by a later analysis. Assay used: immunoSEQ multiplex PCR; TCRdb lists only in-frame clones, some missing. The V and J calls and clone size were taken over from that table, and D and trimming were inferred from the DNA. In the table there are 150,000 to 200,000 clones, around 80% of which are singletons.

V gene TRBV11-2 combines with J gene TRBJ2-3; D is undetermined. The sample comprised PBMCs. The receptor was derived from a man aged 25-40 years in good health and CMV-seronegative. CDR3 residues: CASSPSTDTQYF. CDR3 in DNA: TGTGCCAGCAGCCCAAGCACAGATACGCAGTATTTT. The full variable domain, rest sourced from reference TRBV11-2 and TRBJ2-3, is EAGVAQSPRYKIIEKRQSVAFWCNPISGHATLYWYQQILGQGPKLLIQFQNNGVVDDSQLPKDRFSAERLKGVDSTLKIQPAKLEDSAVYLCASSPSTDTQYFGPGTRLTVL.